This T cell receptor beta chain derives from a study of T cell responses to AZD1222 COVID-19 vaccine. Across the whole study: Pooling of second doses given at about 4 or about 12 weeks was done.

Trimming stripped 5 bases from V and 7 bases from J, with 16 bases between. Germline CDR1 and CDR2: SGHDT and YYEEEE. The CDR3 length is 14 residues. Repertoires were generated with immunoSEQ multiplex PCR, while TCRdb's copy carries only in-frame clones and drops some. The profile shows more than 95,000 clones, over 75% of them singletons. This clone is a singleton in its sample. V is TRBV5-6 and J is TRBJ1-5; possible D gene TRBD1, 5 bases. The source is an adult in good health. This sample comprised peripheral blood, obtained on day 0 of AZD1222 vaccination. The DNA of the CDR3 is TGTGCCAGCAGGTACACAGGTTCGAGGCAGCCCCAGCATTTT. The encoded protein is CASRYTGSRQPQHF.